This TCR beta chain was sequenced in a study of T cells in Graves' hyperthyroidism and ophthalmopathy. Study-wide context: The blood sample was taken at first diagnosis, before treatment began.

This clonotype was found many times. Its antigen is not identified. Newly diagnosed hyperthyroidism, duration under 2 months, in patients aged 18 to 65. Diagnosis rested on symptoms, serum thyroxine and TRAb, thyroid ultrasound, and orbital computed tomography. After removal of 0 bases from V and 1 base from J, the junction contained 4 bases not matched to a gene. CDR3 size: 16 residues. The germline gives CDR1 SGHTA, CDR2 FQGNSA. The study, taken as a whole, reports: Most clonotypes expanded in thyroid above 0.001 were likewise present in blood.

Amplified TCR beta CDR3 regions came from RNA transcripts. The TCR CDR3 was amplified in a first-round RT-PCR using the HTBI primer set. TCRdb reanalysed the multiplex PCR reads using MiXCR and keeps one entry per CDR3 protein. The sample shows about 700,000 distinct CDR3 sequences, roughly 15% of them seen only once. Source material: blood. This sequence joins TRBV7-2 and TRBJ2-7; 9 positions agree with TRBD1. The receptor comes from a woman under 30 with Graves' hyperthyroidism. The CDR3 DNA reads TGTGCCAGCAGCTTAGCCCCGGGACAGGGTTCCTACGAGCAGTACTTC. It codes for CASSLAPGQGSYEQYF.